The 13 T cell receptor beta chains listed next were all sequenced from one sample in a study of cytomegalovirus exposure and HLA in healthy donors. PCR involved 60 Vbeta and 13 Jbeta primers. Using immunoSEQ multiplex PCR, the repertoire was profiled, and TCRdb retains in-frame clones only, with some absent. Of 100,000 to 150,000 clones listed, approximately 75% were seen once; the top ten hold 5.9%. Sequencing input: PBMCs. These receptors all come from a woman aged 40 to 55 in good health and CMV-seropositive.

The count of this clone is one. Other DNA sequences in this specimen translate into the identical CDR3. The rearrangement links TRBV5-1 to TRBJ2-1, with TRBD2 matching 12 bases. Germline values: CDR1 SGHRS, CDR2 YFSETQ. CDR3 length: 15 amino acids. With V trimmed by 5 bases and J by 5 bases, 5 bases remained unmatched. This CDR3 reads CASSLGLAGNNEQFF. The DNA of the CDR3 is TGCGCCAGCAGTCTCGGACTAGCGGGGAACAATGAGCAGTTCTTC. Full variable domain (missing parts from reference TRBV5-1 and TRBJ2-1): KAGVTQTPRYLIKTRGQQVTLSCSPISGHRSVSWYQQTPGQGLQFLFEYFSETQRNKGNFPGRFSGRQFSNSRSEMNVSTLELGDSALYLCASSLGLAGNNEQFFGPGTRLTVL.

To note about this clone: This sample also contains other DNA sequences that code for the same CDR3. The DNA of the CDR3 is TGTGCCAGCTCACCGGGACAGGGAGGTGAAAAACTGTTTTTT. Protein product: CASSPGQGGEKLFF. The rearrangement uses TRBV18 and TRBJ1-4, with 9 bases identical to TRBD1. J gave up 7 bases and V 3 bases, and 3 bases lay outside the gene matches. CDR1 is KGHSH and CDR2 is LQKENI in the germline V gene. This CDR3 has 14 amino acids.

This rearrangement joins TRBV7-9 to TRBJ1-4; possibly TRBD1 for D (5 bases). The germline gives CDR1 SEHNR, CDR2 FQNEAQ (reference sequence). The germline V and J ends were trimmed by 5 bases and 0 bases, with 10 bases remaining between them. CDR3 length: 15 residues. This CDR3 reads CASSGGETTNEKLFF. CDR3 in DNA: TGTGCCAGCAGCGGAGGGGAAACAACTAATGAAAAACTGTTTTTT. The variable domain in full, completed from reference TRBV7-9 and TRBJ1-4, reads DTGVSQNPRHKITKRGQNVTFRCDPISEHNRLYWYRQTLGQGPEFLTYFQNEAQLEKSRLLSDRFSAERPKGSFSTLEIQRTEQGDSAMYLCASSGGETTNEKLFFGSGTQLSVL.

This clone occurred once. The CDR3 DNA follows: TGTGCCAGCAGCCTCCGGCCTGGCGGTGAGCAGTTCTTC. Its protein product is CASSLRPGGEQFF. The J gene is TRBJ2-1, the V gene TRBV5-4; no firm D call. CDR1 is SGHNT, CDR2 YYREEE, per germline (reference sequence). The CDR3 extends over 13 amino acids. V was clipped by 4 bases and J by 9 bases, with 14 bases between them. The entire variable domain, with the rest obtained from reference TRBV5-4 and TRBJ2-1, is as follows: ETGVTQSPTHLIKTRGQQVTLRCSSQSGHNTVSWYQQALGQGPQFIFQYYREEENGRGNFPPRFSGLQFPNYSSELNVNALELDDSALYLCASSLRPGGEQFFGPGTRLTVL.

This chain links TRBV2 with TRBJ2-1, with D unresolved. V was shortened by 6 bases and J by 3 bases, with 12 bases between the two germline ends. Germline CDR1 and CDR2: SNHLY and FYNNEI. This CDR3 has 14 amino acids. This CDR3 reads CASRKETDYNEQFF. CDR3 DNA sequence: TGTGCCAGCAGAAAGGAGACGGACTACAATGAGCAGTTCTTC. Full variable domain (rest looked up from reference TRBV2 and TRBJ2-1): EPEVTQTPSHQVTQMGQEVILRCVPISNHLYFYWYRQILGQKVEFLVSFYNNEISEKSEIFDDQFSVERPDGSNFTLKIRSTKLEDSAMYFCASRKETDYNEQFFGPGTRLTVL.

This clone occurred once. The chain joins TRBV28 to TRBJ1-2, with D unresolved. This CDR3 is built from 16 residues. CDR1 and CDR2 from the germline V gene are MDHEN and SYDVKM. Deletions cut 10 bases from V and 1 base from J, with 22 bases between. The CDR3 DNA reads as TGTGCCACCCACCGGGAAGGGCACAGTGATAACTATGGCTACACCTTC. Translating it yields CATHREGHSDNYGYTF.

The CDR3 protein is CASSGSGGLSGELFF. In DNA, the CDR3 is TGTGCCAGCAGCGGAAGCGGGGGGCTCTCCGGGGAGCTGTTTTTT. The chain is built from TRBV9 and TRBJ2-2, with 9 bases lining up with TRBD2. Germline-derived CDR1 and CDR2 are SGDLS and YYNGEE. This CDR3 is built from 15 residues. V trimming: 3 bases; J trimming: 6 bases; junction bases outside the gene matches: 6.

V gene TRBV4-2 combines with J gene TRBJ2-3; D is perhaps TRBD1 (6 bases). Germline lookup yields CDR1 LGHNA and CDR2 YNFKEQ. The CDR3 is made up of 15 amino acids. Trimming shortened V by 1 base and J by 6 bases, and 14 bases separated the two germline ends. The CDR3 region is CASSQVTGVGDTQYF. Here the CDR3 DNA reads TGTGCCAGCAGCCAAGTGACAGGAGTCGGGGATACGCAGTATTTT.

The V and J genes are TRBV28 and TRBJ2-2; D is perhaps TRBD2 (5 bases). This CDR3 is 14 amino acids long. The V end lost 8 bases, the J end lost 4 bases, and 14 bases lay between the germline ends. CDR1 is MDHEN, CDR2 SYDVKM, per germline. The CDR3 coding sequence is TGTGCCAGCGTTCGGCTAGCTAGCACCGGGGAGCTGTTTTTT. Amino acids: CASVRLASTGELFF.

This rearrangement joins TRBV27 to TRBJ2-1; D perhaps matches TRBD2 (6 bases). Trimming left V 5 bases short and J 3 bases short, with 14 bases between. CDR3 length: 15 amino acids. Germline CDR1 is MNHEY and CDR2 is SMNVEV (reference sequence). CDR3 sequence reads: CASSKLADHYNEQFF. The CDR3 coding sequence is TGTGCCAGCAGTAAATTAGCGGATCACTACAATGAGCAGTTCTTC.

The gene calls are TRBV11-3 and TRBJ1-1; D not resolved. This CDR3 spans 15 amino acids. The germline gives CDR1 SGHNT, CDR2 YENEEA. With 4 bases removed from V and 2 bases from J, the gap between germline ends came to 14 bases. The CDR3 region is CASSSGGVLNTEAFF. The DNA of the CDR3 is TGTGCCAGCAGCTCAGGCGGGGTCCTCAACACTGAAGCTTTCTTT.

V and J are TRBV11-2 and TRBJ1-1; no firm D call. The CDR3 extends over 13 amino acids. V lost 5 bases and J 3 bases, leaving 10 bases between the germline ends. Germline assignment: CDR1 SGHAT and CDR2 FQNNGV. Here the CDR3 reads CASSGGSHTEAFF. The CDR3, as DNA: TGTGCCAGCAGCGGAGGGTCTCACACTGAAGCTTTCTTT.

The chain uses TRBV5-1 and TRBJ1-6; D is ambiguous. V was shortened by 0 bases and J by 14 bases, with 12 bases between the two germline ends. Germline assignment: CDR1 SGHRS and CDR2 YFSETQ. CDR3 length equals 13 residues. In nucleotides, the CDR3 is TGCGCCAGCAGCTTGGGACAAACTCAAGCCCTCCACTTT. Residues: CASSLGQTQALHF.